One and the same sample provided the 10 T cell receptor beta chains below, sequenced in a study of blood T cell repertoires in COVID-19. TCRdb keeps only in-frame clones here, not all; method: immunoSEQ multiplex PCR. The table includes roughly 120,000 clones, around 87% detected once. Sequencing used peripheral blood. Source of these receptors: a human donor in a cohort sampled during active COVID-19.

The genes are TRBV18 and TRBJ1-5; the D is unclear. Germline V gene lookup returns CDR1 KGHSH and CDR2 LQKENI. The CDR3 totals 12 residues. The V gene lost 0 bases and the J gene lost 10 bases, with 7 bases spanning the gap. This CDR3 reads CASSPPRGPQHF. Written as DNA, the CDR3 is TGTGCCAGCTCACCACCGAGAGGCCCCCAGCATTTT.

V gene TRBV7-9 combines with J gene TRBJ1-6, with D maybe TRBD1 (5 bases). CDR1 and CDR2 from the germline V gene are SEHNR and FQNEAQ (reference sequence). V was pared by 3 bases and J by 6 bases, with 15 bases between. The CDR3 sequence is 16 residues long. CDR3 in DNA: TGTGCCAGCAGCTTGCAAGGGGATCCGAGTAATTCACCCCTCCACTTT. Translated: CASSLQGDPSNSPLHF.

The chain employs TRBV10-2 and TRBJ1-2; a weak D match, TRBD1 (6 bases). This CDR3 has 15 amino acids. The V gene lost 4 bases and the J gene lost 3 bases, with 15 bases spanning the gap. Germline V gene data show CDR1 as WSHSY and CDR2 as SAAADI. The CDR3 spells CASSVRGALDYGYTF. The CDR3, as DNA: TGCGCCAGCAGTGTTCGGGGGGCGCTGGACTATGGCTACACCTTC.

The genes are TRBV7-9 and TRBJ1-1; no clear D gene. V was pared by 2 bases and J by 1 base, with 11 bases between. This CDR3 has 15 amino acids. Germline V gene data show CDR1 as SEHNR and CDR2 as FQNEAQ (reference sequence). The chain's CDR3 is CASSLLGPPNTEAFF. As DNA, the CDR3 is TGTGCCAGCAGCTTATTGGGCCCCCCGAACACTGAAGCTTTCTTT.

In this sample, this clone turned up once. This sequence joins TRBV4-2 and TRBJ2-2, with D perhaps TRBD2 (6 bases). V was cut by 4 bases and J by 4 bases, with 10 bases left in between. Germline loops: CDR1 LGHNA, CDR2 YNFKEQ. The CDR3 contains 14 residues. For the CDR3, the DNA is TGTGCCAGCAGCCGTAGCGGAGGCACCGGGGAGCTGTTTTTT. This gives the protein CASSRSGGTGELFF.

This chain connects TRBV24-1 to TRBJ2-7; perhaps TRBD2 as D (6 bases). CDR1 KGHDR and CDR2 SFDVKD come from the germline V gene. V gave up 9 bases and J gave up 6 bases, with 14 bases separating them. The CDR3 sequence is 12 residues long. CDR3 protein: CATADEGGEQYF. CDR3 DNA: TGTGCCACCGCCGACGAGGGAGGCGAGCAGTACTTC.

This clone was seen a single time. This chain joins TRBV12-3 or TRBV12-4 and TRBJ1-2; TRBD1 might be the D (6 bases). The CDR3 is made up of 12 amino acids. V lost 5 bases and J 8 bases, leaving 12 bases between the germline ends. The CDR3 protein is CASSTDRIGYTF. The CDR3 DNA reads TGTGCCAGCAGTACCGACAGGATAGGCTACACCTTC.

The rearrangement links TRBV5-4 to TRBJ2-1; D possibly corresponds to TRBD2 (6 bases). CDR1 SGHNT and CDR2 YYREEE come from the germline V gene (reference sequence). V lost 9 bases, J lost 8 bases, and 24 bases lay in between. This CDR3 contains 15 residues. This chain's CDR3 is CATARWDSRGHEQFF. The CDR3 bases are TGTGCCACCGCCCGATGGGACTCGAGGGGCCATGAGCAGTTCTTC.

CDR3 sequence: CASSMAAGTGNTEAFF. The CDR3, as DNA: TGTGCCAGTAGTATGGCCGCGGGGACAGGGAACACTGAAGCTTTCTTT. V gene TRBV19 combines with J gene TRBJ1-1, with TRBD1 matching 8 bases. Germline-derived CDR1 and CDR2 are LNHDA and SQIVND (reference sequence). The V and J ends lost 3 bases and 1 base, in that order; junction bases with no gene match: 7. The CDR3 loop spans 16 amino acids. Full variable domain (missing parts from reference TRBV19 and TRBJ1-1): DGGITQSPKYLFRKEGQNVTLSCEQNLNHDAMYWYRQDPGQGLRLIYYSQIVNDFQKGDIAEGYSVSREKKESFPLTVTSAQKNPTAFYLCASSMAAGTGNTEAFFGQGTRLTVV.

V and J are TRBV28 and TRBJ2-3, with 13 bases aligning to TRBD2. The junction had 5 bases not matched to a gene; V was cut back by 4 bases and J by 4 bases. Germline V gene data show CDR1 as MDHEN and CDR2 as SYDVKM. This CDR3 has 16 residues. The CDR3 reads CASSSRTSGSPDTQYF. Written as DNA, the CDR3 is TGTGCCAGCAGTTCCAGGACTAGCGGGAGCCCAGATACGCAGTATTTT.